These T cell receptor beta chains were read from a single sample in a study of shared clonotypes between healthy human individuals. Method: immunoSEQ multiplex PCR; TCRdb's copy keeps in-frame clones and lacks some. The sample contains about 1.1 million clones, 75% to 85% of which appear only once. The sample consisted of memory CD4+ T cells from PBMCs. Source of these receptors: a man between 18 and 35 years old in good health. Some clones in this sample may be carry-over from other donors' samples. Both conserved end residues are part of each CDR3. D genes are given only for firm matches. Clone size is shown for a subset of rows, as once, few, many or a class of expanded clone.

clone_size: once
d_call: -
v_call: TRBV19
j_call: TRBJ1-5
cdr3_aa: CASMRVSGGNQPQHF
cdr3_nt: TGTGCCAGTATGAGGGTGTCGGGGGGCAATCAGCCCCAGCATTTT

clone_size: -
d_call: -
v_call: TRBV5-1
j_call: TRBJ2-4
cdr3_aa: CASSLEAAQNIQYF
cdr3_nt: TGCGCCAGCAGCTTGGAGGCCGCTCAAAACATTCAGTACTTC

clone_size: few
d_call: TRBD2
v_call: TRBV5-1
j_call: TRBJ2-5
cdr3_aa: CASSLGTSGHFQETQYF
cdr3_nt: TGCGCCAGCAGCCTCGGGACTAGCGGGCACTTTCAAGAGACCCAGTACTTC

clone_size: -
d_call: -
v_call: TRBV28
j_call: TRBJ1-1
cdr3_aa: CASTQVNTEAFF
cdr3_nt: TGTGCCAGCACACAGGTCAACACTGAAGCTTTCTTT

clone_size: -
d_call: -
v_call: TRBV5-6
j_call: TRBJ1-5
cdr3_aa: CASSLGPHSNQPQHF
cdr3_nt: TGTGCCAGCAGCTTGGGGCCCCATAGCAATCAGCCCCAGCATTTT

clone_size: -
d_call: -
v_call: TRBV9
j_call: TRBJ2-7
cdr3_aa: CASRGDAYEQYF
cdr3_nt: TGTGCCAGCAGGGGCGACGCCTACGAGCAGTACTTC

clone_size: -
d_call: -
v_call: TRBV7-9
j_call: TRBJ2-5
cdr3_aa: CASSLDYGGAKETQYF
cdr3_nt: TGTGCCAGCAGCTTGGATTATGGGGGCGCGAAAGAGACCCAGTACTTC

clone_size: -
d_call: TRBD2
v_call: TRBV5-5
j_call: TRBJ2-5
cdr3_aa: CASSSGLAGGPQETQYF
cdr3_nt: TGTGCCAGCAGCTCGGGACTAGCGGGAGGCCCGCAAGAGACCCAGTACTTC

clone_size: -
d_call: TRBD1
v_call: TRBV11-3
j_call: TRBJ1-1
cdr3_aa: CASSQETGQGGTEAFF
cdr3_nt: TGTGCCAGCAGCCAAGAGACGGGACAGGGTGGAACTGAAGCTTTCTTT

clone_size: -
d_call: -
v_call: TRBV5-5
j_call: TRBJ1-1
cdr3_aa: CASSFRDPGEAFF
cdr3_nt: TGTGCCAGCAGCTTTCGGGACCCCGGGGAAGCTTTCTTT

clone_size: -
d_call: -
v_call: TRBV6-5
j_call: TRBJ2-7
cdr3_aa: CASKGRPYSYEQYF
cdr3_nt: TGTGCCAGCAAAGGCAGGCCGTACTCCTACGAGCAGTACTTC

clone_size: -
d_call: -
v_call: TRBV6-1
j_call: TRBJ2-5
cdr3_aa: CASSGLWAEYQETQYF
cdr3_nt: TGTGCCAGCAGTGGCCTTTGGGCAGAATACCAAGAGACCCAGTACTTC

clone_size: -
d_call: -
v_call: TRBV27
j_call: TRBJ2-2
cdr3_aa: CASSLPITGELFF
cdr3_nt: TGTGCCAGCAGTTTACCAATAACCGGGGAGCTGTTTTTT

clone_size: -
d_call: -
v_call: TRBV5-6
j_call: TRBJ2-5
cdr3_aa: CASSLVSAYQETQYF
cdr3_nt: TGTGCCAGCAGCTTGGTCAGCGCATATCAAGAGACCCAGTACTTC

clone_size: -
d_call: TRBD2
v_call: TRBV28
j_call: TRBJ2-7
cdr3_aa: CASRLTSGISYEQYF
cdr3_nt: TGTGCCAGCAGGCTGACTAGCGGGATCTCCTACGAGCAGTACTTC

clone_size: many
d_call: -
v_call: TRBV7-2
j_call: TRBJ1-1
cdr3_aa: CASSPRGMSTEAFF
cdr3_nt: TGTGCCAGCAGCCCCAGGGGCATGAGCACTGAAGCTTTCTTT

clone_size: -
d_call: TRBD2
v_call: TRBV5-4
j_call: TRBJ2-1
cdr3_aa: CASSLWTSGRRDEQFF
cdr3_nt: TGTGCCAGCAGCTTGTGGACTAGCGGGAGGCGGGATGAGCAGTTCTTC

clone_size: -
d_call: -
v_call: TRBV11-3
j_call: TRBJ2-2
cdr3_aa: CASSLDKVGSLNTGELFF
cdr3_nt: TGTGCCAGCAGCTTAGATAAGGTCGGGAGTTTGAACACCGGGGAGCTGTTTTTT

clone_size: -
d_call: -
v_call: TRBV6-6
j_call: TRBJ2-1
cdr3_aa: CASSTPDLVQFF
cdr3_nt: TGTGCCAGCAGTACCCCAGACCTAGTGCAGTTCTTC

clone_size: -
d_call: TRBD2
v_call: TRBV5-4
j_call: TRBJ2-1
cdr3_aa: CASRKTSGSYNEQFF
cdr3_nt: TGTGCCAGCAGAAAGACTAGCGGGAGTTACAATGAGCAGTTCTTC

clone_size: -
d_call: TRBD2
v_call: TRBV2
j_call: TRBJ2-1
cdr3_aa: CASRATSGRPFSSYNEQFF
cdr3_nt: TGTGCCAGCAGGGCAACTAGCGGGAGGCCCTTTAGCTCCTACAATGAGCAGTTCTTC

clone_size: -
d_call: TRBD1
v_call: TRBV5-4
j_call: TRBJ1-4
cdr3_aa: CASSTTGVEKLFF
cdr3_nt: TGTGCCAGCAGCACCACAGGGGTTGAAAAACTGTTTTTT

clone_size: -
d_call: -
v_call: TRBV5-6
j_call: TRBJ2-3
cdr3_aa: CASSLGGWSDTQYF
cdr3_nt: TGTGCCAGCAGCTTGGGGGGATGGTCGGATACGCAGTATTTT

clone_size: once
d_call: -
v_call: TRBV11-3
j_call: TRBJ2-7
cdr3_aa: CASSLDPQGREQYF
cdr3_nt: TGTGCCAGCAGCTTAGATCCGCAGGGGAGGGAGCAGTACTTC

clone_size: -
d_call: -
v_call: TRBV6-1
j_call: TRBJ1-3
cdr3_aa: CASSPVRTAGNTIYF
cdr3_nt: TGTGCCAGCAGCCCCGTCCGGACAGCTGGAAACACCATATATTTT

clone_size: few
d_call: -
v_call: TRBV5-1
j_call: TRBJ1-3
cdr3_aa: CASSNTGSGNTIYF
cdr3_nt: TGCGCCAGCAGCAATACAGGGTCTGGAAACACCATATATTTT

clone_size: -
d_call: TRBD1
v_call: TRBV28
j_call: TRBJ1-5
cdr3_aa: CASSPRQGKIQPQHF
cdr3_nt: TGTGCCAGCAGCCCCAGACAGGGGAAGATTCAGCCCCAGCATTTT

clone_size: -
d_call: -
v_call: TRBV20-1
j_call: TRBJ2-1
cdr3_aa: CSASRNWEQFF
cdr3_nt: TGCAGTGCTAGCCGAAACTGGGAGCAGTTCTTC

clone_size: -
d_call: -
v_call: TRBV11-2
j_call: TRBJ2-1
cdr3_aa: CASSPRAVNEQFF
cdr3_nt: TGTGCCAGCAGCCCTAGAGCGGTTAATGAGCAGTTCTTC

clone_size: -
d_call: TRBD1
v_call: TRBV15
j_call: TRBJ1-2
cdr3_aa: CATSRDRTGDGYTF
cdr3_nt: TGTGCCACCAGCAGAGATCGGACAGGGGACGGCTACACCTTC

clone_size: -
d_call: -
v_call: TRBV5-4
j_call: TRBJ2-3
cdr3_aa: CASSLLAGDTQYF
cdr3_nt: TGTGCCAGCAGCTTGCTAGCTGGGGATACGCAGTATTTT

clone_size: -
d_call: -
v_call: TRBV2
j_call: TRBJ2-1
cdr3_aa: CASSPGRTYNEQFF
cdr3_nt: TGTGCCAGCAGTCCGGGACGCACCTACAATGAGCAGTTCTTC

clone_size: -
d_call: -
v_call: TRBV7-2
j_call: TRBJ1-5
cdr3_aa: CASSLRSGSQPQHF
cdr3_nt: TGTGCCAGCAGCTTGAGGTCAGGGAGTCAGCCCCAGCATTTT